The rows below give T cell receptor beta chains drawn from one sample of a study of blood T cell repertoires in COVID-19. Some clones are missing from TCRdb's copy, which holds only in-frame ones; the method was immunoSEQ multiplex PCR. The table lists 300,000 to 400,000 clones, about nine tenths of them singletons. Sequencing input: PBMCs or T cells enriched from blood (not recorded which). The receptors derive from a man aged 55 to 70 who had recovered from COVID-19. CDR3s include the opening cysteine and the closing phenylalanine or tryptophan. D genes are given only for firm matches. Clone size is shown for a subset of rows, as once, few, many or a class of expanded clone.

TGTGCCAGCAGCTTAACTAGCGGGGGACCTGTAGACTACAATGAGCAGTTCTTC CASSLTSGGPVDYNEQFF TRBJ2-1 - TRBV11-2 TRBD2
TGTGCCAGCAGTTACAGCGAGCTTTTGCATTTT CASSYSELLHF TRBJ1-5 - TRBV6-5 -
TGCGCCAGCAGCTTGGCCTTTAGCCAGGGTAGGACCGGGGAGCTGTTTTTT CASSLAFSQGRTGELFF TRBJ2-2 - TRBV5-1 -
TGCGCCAGCAGCCAAGATAGCGGGAGGGCAAACATTCAGTACTTC CASSQDSGRANIQYF TRBJ2-4 - TRBV4-1 TRBD2
TGTGCCAGCAGCCTTAGCGGGATGGGCGGGGAGCTGTTTTTT CASSLSGMGGELFF TRBJ2-2 - TRBV7-3 TRBD2
TGTGCCAGCAGTCGGGTGGGGGGACAGGGAATATCCTATAATTCACCCCTCCACTTT CASSRVGGQGISYNSPLHF TRBJ1-6 once TRBV27 TRBD1
TGTGCCAGCAGCTTCCAGGGTGAGCAGTTCTTC CASSFQGEQFF TRBJ2-1 - TRBV12-1 -
TGCGCCAGCAGCCAAGAACGCGGGGGGCGCACTGAAGCTTTCTTT CASSQERGGRTEAFF TRBJ1-1 - TRBV4-1 -
TGTGCCAGCTCACCGGGACAGGGGGCTTACAATGAGCAGTTCTTC CASSPGQGAYNEQFF TRBJ2-1 - TRBV18 TRBD1
TGTGCCAGCAGCCAGGGACAGAACCTGAACACTGAAGCTTTCTTT CASSQGQNLNTEAFF TRBJ1-1 - TRBV3-1/TRBV3-2 TRBD1
TGCGCCAGCACCGGAGGGGGCCCTAATGAAAAACTGTTTTTT CASTGGGPNEKLFF TRBJ1-4 - TRBV5-1 TRBD1
TGTGCCAGTAGTATAGGACTAGATCCAGATACGCAGTATTTT CASSIGLDPDTQYF TRBJ2-3 - TRBV19 -
TGTGCCAGCAGTTCAATTCAGCCCCAGCATTTT CASSSIQPQHF TRBJ1-5 - TRBV28 -
TGTGCCAGCGTCAGGGGTAGGGACTACGAGCAGTACTTC CASVRGRDYEQYF TRBJ2-7 - TRBV6-5 -
- CASSFGSGVGEQFF TRBJ2-1 - TRBV11-2 -